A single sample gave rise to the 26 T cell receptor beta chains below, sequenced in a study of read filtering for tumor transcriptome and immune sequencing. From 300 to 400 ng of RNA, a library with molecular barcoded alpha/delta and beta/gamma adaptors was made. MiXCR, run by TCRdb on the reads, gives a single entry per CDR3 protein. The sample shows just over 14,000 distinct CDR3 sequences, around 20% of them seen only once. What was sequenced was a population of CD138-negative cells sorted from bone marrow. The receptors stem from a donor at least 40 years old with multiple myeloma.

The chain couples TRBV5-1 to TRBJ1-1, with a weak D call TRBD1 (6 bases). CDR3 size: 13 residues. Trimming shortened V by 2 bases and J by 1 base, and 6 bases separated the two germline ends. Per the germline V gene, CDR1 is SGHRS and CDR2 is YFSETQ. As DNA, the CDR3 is TGCGCCAGCAGCTTAGGGGGGAACACTGAAGCTTTCTTT. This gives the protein CASSLGGNTEAFF.

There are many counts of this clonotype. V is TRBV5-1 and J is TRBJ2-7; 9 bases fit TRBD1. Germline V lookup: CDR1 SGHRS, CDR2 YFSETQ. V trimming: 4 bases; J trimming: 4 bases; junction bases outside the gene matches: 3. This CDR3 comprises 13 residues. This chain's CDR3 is CASSVDRGYEQYF. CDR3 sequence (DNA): TGCGCCAGCAGCGTGGACAGGGGTTACGAGCAGTACTTC. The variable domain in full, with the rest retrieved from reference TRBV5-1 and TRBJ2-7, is KAGVTQTPRYLIKTRGQQVTLSCSPISGHRSVSWYQQTPGQGLQFLFEYFSETQRNKGNFPGRFSGRQFSNSRSEMNVSTLELGDSALYLCASSVDRGYEQYFGPGTRLTVT.

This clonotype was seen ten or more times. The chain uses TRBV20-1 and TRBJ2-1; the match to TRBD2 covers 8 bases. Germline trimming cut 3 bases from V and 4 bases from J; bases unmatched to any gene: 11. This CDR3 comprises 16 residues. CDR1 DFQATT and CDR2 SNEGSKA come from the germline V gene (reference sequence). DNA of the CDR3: TGCAGTGCTAGTGACGTACTAGCGGCGGAATACAATGAGCAGTTCTTC. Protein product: CSASDVLAAEYNEQFF.

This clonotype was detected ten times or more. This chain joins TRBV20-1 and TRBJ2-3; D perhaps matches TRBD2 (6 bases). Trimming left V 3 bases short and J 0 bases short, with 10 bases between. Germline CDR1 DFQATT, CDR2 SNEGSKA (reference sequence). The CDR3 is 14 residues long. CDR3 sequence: CSASGGSSTDTQYF. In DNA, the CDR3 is TGCAGTGCTAGTGGGGGGTCGAGCACAGATACGCAGTATTTT.

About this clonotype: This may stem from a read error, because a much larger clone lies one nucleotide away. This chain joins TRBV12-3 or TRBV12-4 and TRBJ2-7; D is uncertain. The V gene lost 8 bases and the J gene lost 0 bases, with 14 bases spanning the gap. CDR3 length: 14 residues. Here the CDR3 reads CASGHGFSSYEQYF. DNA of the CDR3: TGTGCCAGCGGTCACGGATTTTCCTCCTACGAGCAGTACTTC.

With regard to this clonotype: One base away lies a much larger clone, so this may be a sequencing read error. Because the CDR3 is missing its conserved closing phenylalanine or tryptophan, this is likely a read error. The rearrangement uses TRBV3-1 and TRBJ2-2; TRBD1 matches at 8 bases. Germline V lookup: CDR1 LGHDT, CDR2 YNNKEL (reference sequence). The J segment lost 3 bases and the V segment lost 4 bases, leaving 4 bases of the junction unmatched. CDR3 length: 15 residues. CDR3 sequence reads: CASSLTGGYTGELFL. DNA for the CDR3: TGTGCCAGCAGCCTCACAGGGGGGTACACCGGGGAGCTGTTTTTA.

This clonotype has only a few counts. The chain's CDR3 is CASSHPISNTEAFF. The DNA of the CDR3 is TGCGCCAGCAGCCATCCTATTTCGAACACTGAAGCTTTCTTT. The chain uses TRBV4-1 and TRBJ1-1, with D unresolved. Trimming removed 3 bases at V and 1 base at J, with 9 bases between. The CDR3 has 14 amino acids. Per germline, CDR1 MGHRA and CDR2 YSYEKL.

The CDR3 is CASSIRTDPKNIQYF. The CDR3 nucleotides read TGTGCCAGTAGTATTAGGACAGACCCCAAAAACATTCAGTACTTC. The chain employs TRBV19 and TRBJ2-4, with a weak D call TRBD1 (6 bases). V was cut by 3 bases and J by 2 bases, with 11 bases left in between. The CDR3 totals 15 residues. CDR1 is LNHDA and CDR2 is SQIVND in the germline V gene (reference sequence).

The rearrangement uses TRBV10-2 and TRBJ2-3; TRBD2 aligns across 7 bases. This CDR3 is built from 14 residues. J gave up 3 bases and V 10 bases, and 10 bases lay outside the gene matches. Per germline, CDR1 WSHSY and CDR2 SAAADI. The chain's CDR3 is CATQPGLRTDTQYF. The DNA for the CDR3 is TGCGCCACTCAACCGGGACTAAGGACAGATACGCAGTATTTT.

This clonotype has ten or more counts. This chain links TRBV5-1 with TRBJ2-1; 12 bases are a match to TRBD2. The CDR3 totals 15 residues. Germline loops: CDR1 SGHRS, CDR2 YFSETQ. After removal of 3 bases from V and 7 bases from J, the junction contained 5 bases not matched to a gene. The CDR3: CASSYRLAGANEQFF. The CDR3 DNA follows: TGCGCCAGCAGCTACCGACTAGCGGGGGCTAATGAGCAGTTCTTC.

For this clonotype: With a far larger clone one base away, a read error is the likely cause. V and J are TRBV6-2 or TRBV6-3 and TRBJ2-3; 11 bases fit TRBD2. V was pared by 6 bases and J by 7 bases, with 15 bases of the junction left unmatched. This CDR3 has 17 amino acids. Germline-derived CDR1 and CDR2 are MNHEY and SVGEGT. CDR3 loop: CASREAATSGSLNTQYF. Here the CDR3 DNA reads TGTGCCAGCAGAGAAGCGGCAACTAGCGGGAGCTTGAATACGCAGTATTTT.

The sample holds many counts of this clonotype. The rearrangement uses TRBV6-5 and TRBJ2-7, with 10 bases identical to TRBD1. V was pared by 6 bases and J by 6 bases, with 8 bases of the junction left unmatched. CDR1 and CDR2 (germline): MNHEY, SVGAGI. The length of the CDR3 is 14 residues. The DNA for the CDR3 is TGTGCCAGCAGATTCCGACAGGGGGCCGGCGAGCAGTACTTC. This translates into CASRFRQGAGEQYF.

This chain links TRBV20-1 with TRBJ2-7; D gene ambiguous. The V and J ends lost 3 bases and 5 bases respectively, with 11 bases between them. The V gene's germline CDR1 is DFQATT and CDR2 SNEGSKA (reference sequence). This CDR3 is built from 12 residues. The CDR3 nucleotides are TGCAGTGCTAGTACACAGTTCAACGAGCAGTACTTC. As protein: CSASTQFNEQYF.

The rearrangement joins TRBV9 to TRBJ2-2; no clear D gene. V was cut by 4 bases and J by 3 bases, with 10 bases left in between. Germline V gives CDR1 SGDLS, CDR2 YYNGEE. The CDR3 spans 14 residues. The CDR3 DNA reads TGTGCCAGCAGCCCCCGACCCTACACCGGGGAGCTGTTTTTT. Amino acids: CASSPRPYTGELFF.

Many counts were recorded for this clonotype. The CDR3 DNA is TGTGCCAGTAGTAACACAGGGAGCACTGAAGCTTTCTTT. This encodes CASSNTGSTEAFF. The gene calls are TRBV19 and TRBJ1-1, with D possibly TRBD1 on 6 matching bases. Germline V gives CDR1 LNHDA, CDR2 SQIVND (reference sequence). The CDR3 consists of 13 residues. V was clipped by 4 bases and J by 4 bases, with 10 bases between them.

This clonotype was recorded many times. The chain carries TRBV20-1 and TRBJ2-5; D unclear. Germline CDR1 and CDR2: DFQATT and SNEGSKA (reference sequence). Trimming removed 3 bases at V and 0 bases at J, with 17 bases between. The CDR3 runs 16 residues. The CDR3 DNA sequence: TGCAGTGCTAGTGAGCCTGGAAGGCAGTACCAAGAGACCCAGTACTTC. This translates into CSASEPGRQYQETQYF.

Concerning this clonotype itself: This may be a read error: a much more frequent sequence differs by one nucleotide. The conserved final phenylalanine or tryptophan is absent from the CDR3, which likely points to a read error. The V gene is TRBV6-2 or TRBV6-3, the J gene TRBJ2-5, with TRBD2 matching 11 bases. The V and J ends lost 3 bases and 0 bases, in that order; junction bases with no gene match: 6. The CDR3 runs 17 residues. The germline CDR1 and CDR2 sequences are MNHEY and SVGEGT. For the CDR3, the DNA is TGTGCCAGCAGTTATCTAGCGGGAGGATACGACCAAGAGACCCAGTACCTC. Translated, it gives CASSYLAGGYDQETQYL.

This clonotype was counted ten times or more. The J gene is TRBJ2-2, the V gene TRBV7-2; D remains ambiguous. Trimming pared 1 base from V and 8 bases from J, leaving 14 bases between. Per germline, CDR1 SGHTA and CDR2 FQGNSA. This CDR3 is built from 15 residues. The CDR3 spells CASSLVTRSGGELFF. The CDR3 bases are TGTGCCAGCAGCTTAGTGACACGGAGTGGTGGGGAGCTGTTTTTT.

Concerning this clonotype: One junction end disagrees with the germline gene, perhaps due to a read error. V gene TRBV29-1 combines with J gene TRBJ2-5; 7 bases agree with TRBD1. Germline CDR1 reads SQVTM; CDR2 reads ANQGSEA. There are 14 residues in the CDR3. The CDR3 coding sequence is TGCAGCGTTGAAAGGGGGCTTAGGGAAGAGATCCAGTACTTC. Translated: CSVERGLREEIQYF.

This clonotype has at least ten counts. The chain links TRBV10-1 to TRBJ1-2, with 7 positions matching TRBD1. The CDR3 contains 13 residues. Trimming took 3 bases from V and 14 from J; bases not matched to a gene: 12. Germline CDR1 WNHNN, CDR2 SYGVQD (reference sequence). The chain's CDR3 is CASSDGAAGGRTF. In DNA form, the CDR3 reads TGCGCCAGCAGTGATGGGGCGGCAGGGGGTCGAACCTTC.

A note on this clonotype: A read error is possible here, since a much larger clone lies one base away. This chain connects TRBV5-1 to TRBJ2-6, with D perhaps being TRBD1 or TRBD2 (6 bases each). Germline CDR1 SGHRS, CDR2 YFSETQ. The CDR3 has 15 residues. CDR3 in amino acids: CASSPDGTGANVLAF. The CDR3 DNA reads TGCGCCAGCAGCCCGGACGGCACGGGGGCCAACGTCCTGGCTTTC.

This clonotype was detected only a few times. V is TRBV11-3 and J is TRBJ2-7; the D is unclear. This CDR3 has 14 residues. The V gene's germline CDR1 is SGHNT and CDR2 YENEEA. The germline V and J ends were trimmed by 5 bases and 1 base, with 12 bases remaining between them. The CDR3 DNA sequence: TGTGCCAGCAGCCGACCGGGTCTTTCCTACGAGCAGTACTTC. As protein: CASSRPGLSYEQYF.

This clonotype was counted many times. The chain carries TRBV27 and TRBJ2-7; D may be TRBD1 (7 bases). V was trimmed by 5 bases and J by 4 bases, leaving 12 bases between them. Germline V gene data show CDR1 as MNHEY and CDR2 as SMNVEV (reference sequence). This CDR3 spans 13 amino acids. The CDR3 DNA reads TGTGCCAGCAGTCCAGGGGGAGGTTACGAGCAGTACTTC. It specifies CASSPGGGYEQYF.

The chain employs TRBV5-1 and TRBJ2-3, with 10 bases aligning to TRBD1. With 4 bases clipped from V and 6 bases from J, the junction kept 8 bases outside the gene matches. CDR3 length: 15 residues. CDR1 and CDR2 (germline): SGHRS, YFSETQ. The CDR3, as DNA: TGCGCCAGCAGCCAAGACAGGGGGCGCGGGGATACGCAGTATTTT. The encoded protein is CASSQDRGRGDTQYF.

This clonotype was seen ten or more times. The CDR3 DNA reads as TGCGCCAGCAGGAACAGGAACACTGAAGCTTTCTTT. Translation: CASRNRNTEAFF. This rearrangement joins TRBV5-1 to TRBJ1-1; D not resolved. Looked up from germline, CDR1 is SGHRS and CDR2 is YFSETQ. Trimming left V 5 bases short and J 1 base short, with 6 bases between. The CDR3 consists of 12 residues.

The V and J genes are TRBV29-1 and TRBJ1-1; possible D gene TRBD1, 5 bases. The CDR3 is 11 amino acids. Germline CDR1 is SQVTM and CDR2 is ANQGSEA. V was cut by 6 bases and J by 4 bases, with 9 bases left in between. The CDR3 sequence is CSVGRGTEAFF. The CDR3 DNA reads TGCAGCGTGGGGCGGGGCACTGAAGCTTTCTTT.